This T cell receptor beta chain emerged from a study of CD8 T cells in Susac syndrome (dated by TCRdb to about 2019). In terms of the full investigation: Of the Susac syndrome patients who were sequenced, 8 or 9 were in clinical remission while about six had clinically active disease. The study used repertoire sequencing to test whether antigen drove CD8+ T cell activation and differentiation in Susac syndrome. Susac syndrome patients were therapy-naive, on corticosteroids (some also receiving IVIg), or on IVIg alone at blood withdrawal. Study-level results and caveats: The CD4+ T cell repertoire of patients with Susac syndrome showed no detectable clonal expansion. The number of individuals in the TCR sequencing and HLA analysis was acknowledged as relatively small.

Regarding this clonotype: Its antigen remains unidentified. One base away there is no much larger clone; base qualities are not given.

RNA was extracted with the RNeasy kit and 0.5 to 1 ug was reverse transcribed using random hexamers. The immunoSEQ multiplex PCR assay, covering 54 Vbeta and 13 Jbeta segments, was used to amplify TCR beta CDR3 regions. PCR amplification bias was corrected using a synthetic template baseline for primer optimization and computational correction. The authors' analysis ran thus. Reads were annotated to V, D and J genes per IMGT and analyzed with immunoSEQ Analyzer, keeping only productive sequences. Clonality was computed as one minus Shannon entropy normalized by log2 of the number of productive unique sequences. For each patient and control, public and private clones were evaluated within the 100 most prevalent clones. A clone was defined as Susac-specific if it was absent from the healthy and MS cohorts, from more than 850 published viral clones and from other ImmuneACCESS disease sequences. The raw public data were reprocessed by TCRdb itself: fastp quality trimming at Q25, MiXCR clonotype calling, in-frame beta chains only. When rows share a CDR3 protein, they turn into one entry using the most common DNA and genes. For this entry, the V and J calls and clone size follow TCRdb and not the study's own pipeline. The sample profile shows 150,000 to 200,000 distinct CDR3 sequences; roughly 92% of them were found once. 0.1% to 0.13% of the sample is taken by the ten largest.

Peripheral blood CD8+ and CD4+ T cells from healthy donors, Susac syndrome patients and multiple sclerosis patients were profiled by high-throughput TCR beta sequencing. The Susac syndrome patients fulfilled recently defined diagnostic criteria for definite or probable disease. Bulk CD8+ and CD4+ T cells were purified by magnetic negative isolation, whereas CD8+ TEMRA cells were enriched by FACS. Blood was drawn into EDTA tubes, processed within 24 hours, and PBMCs were isolated by density gradient centrifugation. PBMCs intended for TCR sequencing were frozen in liquid nitrogen and were later thawed in a 37 degrees C water bath. Purity of sorted or isolated CD4+, CD8+ and CD8+ TEMRA cells was at least 90%. Deletion took 4 bases off V and 4 bases off J, with a span of 13 bases between the germline ends. From the cysteine through the phenylalanine, the CDR3 covers 14 amino acids. The CDR3 DNA has 42 bases and is translated from base 1. From the germline V gene, CDR1 is SNHLY and CDR2 is FYNNEI.

The sequenced sample was CD4+ T cells from PBMCs. The TCR sequence derives from a human donor with Susac syndrome. The rearrangement joined TRBV2 to TRBJ1-1; the D segment could be TRBD1, given 5 matching bases. The sequenced DNA: TGTGCCAGCAGTGGGGGGGGAGAGGGCACTGAAGCTTTCTTT. Translated, this is CASSGGGEGTEAFF.